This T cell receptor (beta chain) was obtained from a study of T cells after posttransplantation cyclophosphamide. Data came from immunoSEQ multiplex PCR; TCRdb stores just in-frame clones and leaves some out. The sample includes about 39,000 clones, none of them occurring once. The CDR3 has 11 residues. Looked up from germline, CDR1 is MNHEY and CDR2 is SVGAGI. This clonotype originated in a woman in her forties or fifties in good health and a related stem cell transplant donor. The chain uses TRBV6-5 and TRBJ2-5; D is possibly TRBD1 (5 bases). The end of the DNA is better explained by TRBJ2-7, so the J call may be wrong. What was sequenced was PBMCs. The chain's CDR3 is CASRGPGEQYF. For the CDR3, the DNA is TGTGCCAGCAGGGGGCCGGGCGAGCAGTACTTC.